Detailed here is one T cell receptor (beta chain). This entry belongs to a study of control samples from healthy donors and cancer patients. Repertoires were generated with immunoSEQ multiplex PCR, while TCRdb's copy carries only in-frame clones and drops some. The sample yields over 100,000 clones, about 88% seen once. Germline CDR1 SGHTA, CDR2 FQGTGA. Trimming cost V 9 bases and J 8 bases, with 6 bases left between them. This CDR3 comprises 9 residues. Sequenced material: blood. This clonotype was sampled from a man aged 50-59 years in good health. This chain joins TRBV7-3 and TRBJ2-3; D is ambiguous. The CDR3 is CASSGTQYF. CDR3 DNA sequence: TGTGCCAGTTCGGGTACGCAGTATTTT.